The 26 T cell receptor beta chains below were found in one sample sequenced in a study of blood T cells in healthy people across ages. Then a second PCR, running roughly 7 to 11 cycles, was carried out with a sample-barcoded 5' primer and a J-beta primer mix. One entry per CDR3 protein results from TCRdb running MiXCR on the 5' RACE reads. Here the sample spans 750,000 to 850,000 distinct CDR3 sequences, about 25% being singletons. The sample was also reused in another study, on T cells of mothers and their children.

Sequencing input: blood. Every receptor here comes from a boy aged 10-17 years in good health.

This chain joins TRBV28 and TRBJ2-1, with 8 bases lining up with TRBD1. The CDR3 has 15 residues. The germline V gene has CDR1 MDHEN and CDR2 SYDVKM. V gave up 6 bases and J gave up 4 bases; unmatched junction bases: 8. In nucleotides, the CDR3 is TGTGCCAGCAGAACCGGGACAGGAGTATACAATGAGCAGTTCTTC. Its translation is CASRTGTGVYNEQFF.

Concerning this clonotype: This may stem from a read error, because a much larger clone lies one nucleotide away. The genes are TRBV7-9 and TRBJ2-7; 7 nucleotides match TRBD1. CDR1 is SEHNR and CDR2 is FQNEAQ in the germline V gene (reference sequence). The CDR3 loop spans 16 amino acids. In nucleotides, the CDR3 is TGTGCCAGCAGCTTCGCCGGACAGGACTTCTCCTACGAGCGGTACTTC. Amino acid sequence: CASSFAGQDFSYERYF.

The sample holds a few counts of this clonotype. The chain recombines TRBV6-6 with TRBJ2-5; 8 nucleotides line up with TRBD2. The CDR3 contains 16 residues. The V gene's germline CDR1 is MNHNY and CDR2 SVGAGI (reference sequence). V was pared by 6 bases and J by 4 bases, with 13 bases of the junction left unmatched. The CDR3 nucleotides are TGTGCCAGCAGCCCACTTACGGGGGGGGCGGGAGAGACCCAGTACTTC. Residues: CASSPLTGGAGETQYF.

This clonotype was found many times. The V call is TRBV28, the J call TRBJ2-1; D possibly corresponds to TRBD2 (8 bases). V lost 4 bases and J 4 bases, leaving 26 bases between the germline ends. From germline, CDR1 is MDHEN and CDR2 SYDVKM. The CDR3 sequence is 19 residues long. In DNA form, the CDR3 reads TGTGCCAGCAGTTCGTATTACTCCCGGGGGGGACAGCAATACAATGAGCAGTTCTTC. Translation: CASSSYYSRGGQQYNEQFF.

CDR3 protein: CASSARALGSYEQYF. CDR3 sequence (DNA): TGTGCCAGCAGCGCCCGGGCCTTAGGGTCCTACGAGCAGTACTTC. This rearrangement joins TRBV9 to TRBJ2-7; D ambiguous. This CDR3 contains 15 residues. Trimming cost V 3 bases and J 1 base, with 14 bases left between them. From germline, CDR1 is SGDLS and CDR2 YYNGEE.

The CDR3: CSAAGLSEQFF. The CDR3 nucleotides are TGCAGTGCGGCAGGGTTAAGTGAGCAGTTCTTC. This chain joins TRBV20-1 and TRBJ2-5, with D possibly matching TRBD1 (5 bases). The J call is uncertain, as TRBJ2-1 better fits the DNA end. This CDR3 spans 11 amino acids. Germline V gene sequence: CDR1 DFQATT, CDR2 SNEGSKA (reference sequence).

This sequence joins TRBV9 and TRBJ2-1, with 8 bases that match TRBD2. This CDR3 is built from 13 residues. Germline V CDR1 and CDR2: SGDLS, YYNGEE. V gave up 3 bases and J gave up 13 bases; unmatched junction bases: 9. In nucleotides, the CDR3 is TGTGCCAGCAGCGGACCTAGCGGGTGGGGCCAGTTCTTC. Translated: CASSGPSGWGQFF.

In its sample, this clonotype was seen a few times. The rearrangement uses TRBV7-2 and TRBJ2-3; 10 bases are shared with TRBD2. This CDR3 contains 16 residues. Germline values: CDR1 SGHTA, CDR2 FQGNSA. V dropped 2 bases and J dropped 3; count of bases not matched to a gene: 5. The CDR3 DNA is TGTGCCAGCAGCTTACAAAGCGGGGGGGCTACAGATACGCAGTATTTT. Translating gives CASSLQSGGATDTQYF. Combining the CDR3 with reference TRBV7-2 and TRBJ2-3 gives the whole variable domain GAGVSQSPSNKVTEKGKDVELRCDPISGHTALYWYRQSLGQGLEFLIYFQGNSAPDKSGLPSDRFSAERTGGSVSTLTIQRTQQEDSAVYLCASSLQSGGATDTQYFGPGTRLTVL.

The chain combines TRBV29-1 with TRBJ1-4, with 8 bases lining up with TRBD1. CDR3 length equals 15 residues. Germline loops: CDR1 SQVTM, CDR2 ANQGSEA. The V and J ends lost 7 bases and 8 bases, in that order; junction bases with no gene match: 15. The CDR3 DNA is TGCAGCGCCAAGCCGCAGGGGGCCTTTTGGGAAAAACTGTTTTTT. Protein sequence: CSAKPQGAFWEKLFF.

V and J are TRBV5-1 and TRBJ2-1; tentative D call: TRBD2 (5 bases). From germline, CDR1 is SGHRS and CDR2 YFSETQ. This CDR3 contains 15 residues. Between the trimmed V and J ends, which lost 0 bases and 3 bases, there was a span of 10 bases. The CDR3 coding sequence is TGCGCCAGCAGCTTGGGATGGGAGTACTACAATGAGCAGTTCTTC. Translation: CASSLGWEYYNEQFF.

This chain joins TRBV20-1 and TRBJ1-1; D perhaps matches TRBD1 (5 bases). V was shortened by 6 bases and J by 8 bases, with 13 bases between the two germline ends. CDR3 length: 11 residues. From germline, CDR1 is DFQATT and CDR2 SNEGSKA (reference sequence). The CDR3 region is CSAGGDLEAFF. The CDR3 DNA is TGCAGTGCAGGAGGGGATTTGGAAGCTTTCTTT.

The chain employs TRBV20-1 and TRBJ2-7; D gene ambiguous. Germline CDR1 reads DFQATT; CDR2 reads SNEGSKA (reference sequence). Trimming removed 3 bases from V and 3 bases from J, with 9 bases in between. CDR3 size: 12 residues. The DNA of the CDR3 is TGCAGTGCTAGTGGCCTTAACTACGAGCAGTACTTC. This gives the protein CSASGLNYEQYF.

In nucleotides, the CDR3 is TGTGCCAGCACCGGGGGTTCTCAAGAGACCCAGTACTTC. Translation gives CASTGGSQETQYF. The gene calls are TRBV2 and TRBJ2-5; tentatively, D is TRBD2 (6 bases). There are 13 residues in the CDR3. The V gene lost 7 bases and the J gene lost 2 bases, with 11 bases spanning the gap. Germline V lookup: CDR1 SNHLY, CDR2 FYNNEI. The full variable domain, rest sourced from reference TRBV2 and TRBJ2-5, is EPEVTQTPSHQVTQMGQEVILRCVPISNHLYFYWYRQILGQKVEFLVSFYNNEISEKSEIFDDQFSVERPDGSNFTLKIRSTKLEDSAMYFCASTGGSQETQYFGPGTRLLVL.

For this clonotype: Relative to the germline gene, one junction end is altered; a read error may explain this. This chain uses TRBV6-4 with TRBJ1-1; D not resolved. CDR1 is MRHNA, CDR2 SNTAGT, per germline. The CDR3 loop spans 12 amino acids. CDR3 sequence reads: CASSCGNTKAFF. CDR3 coding DNA: TGTGCCAGCAGTTGCGGGAACACTAAAGCTTTCTTT.

The sample holds a few counts of this clonotype. This sequence joins TRBV11-2 and TRBJ2-7; D perhaps matches TRBD1 (6 bases). Germline V CDR1 and CDR2: SGHAT, FQNNGV. V gave up 4 bases and J gave up 4 bases, with 17 bases separating them. The CDR3 consists of 15 residues. DNA of the CDR3: TGTGCCAGCAGCTCCTTCAGGGGTGCCGGATACGAGCAGTACTTC. Amino acids: CASSSFRGAGYEQYF.

The V and J genes are TRBV12-3 or TRBV12-4 and TRBJ2-6; weak D call: TRBD2 (5 bases). V dropped 4 bases and J dropped 0 bases, with 13 bases sitting between them. The CDR3 length is 17 residues. The CDR3 spells CASSSGIMSSGANVLTF. The CDR3 coding sequence is TGTGCCAGCAGTTCCGGGATTATGAGCTCTGGGGCCAACGTCCTGACTTTC.

The CDR3 here is CSATHGTVSYEQYF. CDR3 nucleotide sequence: TGCAGTGCTACCCACGGGACGGTCTCCTACGAGCAGTACTTC. The chain combines TRBV20-1 with TRBJ2-7, with D perhaps TRBD1 or TRBD2 (5 bases each). CDR1 is DFQATT, CDR2 SNEGSKA, per germline (reference sequence). This CDR3 contains 14 residues. Trimming left V 4 bases short and J 0 bases short, with 13 bases between.

The chain combines TRBV29-1 with TRBJ2-3; 10 bases are a match to TRBD1. The germline V gene encodes CDR1 SQVTM and CDR2 ANQGSEA. The CDR3 length is 14 residues. Trimming took 7 bases from V and 1 from J; bases not matched to a gene: 5. The CDR3 DNA is TGCAGCGATGGACAGGGGGTCGGCACAGATACGCAGTATTTT. Translating it yields CSDGQGVGTDTQYF.

This chain links TRBV4-2 with TRBJ2-5; D might be TRBD1 (6 bases). V lost 2 bases and J 1 base, leaving 11 bases between the germline ends. CDR3 length equals 15 residues. Germline CDR1 reads LGHNA; CDR2 reads YNFKEQ. The CDR3 DNA sequence: TGTGCCAGCAGCCAACTGACAGGCGCCCAAGAGACCCAGTACTTC. Its translation: CASSQLTGAQETQYF.

The chain recombines TRBV4-2 with TRBJ2-1; D is unresolved. V lost 0 bases and J lost 3, with 9 bases in between. Germline V gene data show CDR1 as LGHNA and CDR2 as YNFKEQ. There are 15 residues in the CDR3. The CDR3 protein is CASSQDLALYNEQFF. Here the CDR3 DNA reads TGTGCCAGCAGCCAAGATTTGGCGCTCTACAATGAGCAGTTCTTC.

The sample holds one count of this clonotype. J is TRBJ1-1 and V is TRBV5-6; unclear D gene. Trimming left V 3 bases short and J 1 base short, with 13 bases between. This CDR3 has 15 amino acids. Germline-derived CDR1 and CDR2 are SGHDT and YYEEEE. The DNA of the CDR3 is TGTGCCAGCAGCTCCCCGGAGTTTCAGAACACTGAAGCTTTCTTT. Its translation is CASSSPEFQNTEAFF. Using reference TRBV5-6 and TRBJ1-1 for the parts outside the CDR3, the full variable domain is DAGVTQSPTHLIKTRGQQVTLRCSPKSGHDTVSWYQQALGQGPQFIFQYYEEEERQRGNFPDRFSGHQFPNYSSELNVNALLLGDSALYLCASSSPEFQNTEAFFGQGTRLTVV.

Many counts were recorded for this clonotype. CDR3 DNA: TGTGCCAGCAGCTTAGCGGAGGGACAGGGGTACAATGAGCAGTTCTTC. Translated, it gives CASSLAEGQGYNEQFF. The gene calls are TRBV7-8 and TRBJ2-1, with 10 bases fitting TRBD1. This CDR3 contains 16 residues. CDR1 is SGHVS and CDR2 is FQNEAQ in the germline V gene. J lost 4 bases, V lost 0 bases, and 3 bases had no gene match.

This clonotype showed up many times. V usage is TRBV6-1 and J usage is TRBJ1-4, with D hard to call. CDR3 size: 16 residues. Trimming pared 4 bases from V and 0 bases from J, leaving 12 bases between. Germline-derived CDR1 and CDR2 are MNHNS and SASEGT. CDR3 amino acids: CASSGARSATNEKLFF. The CDR3 DNA follows: TGTGCCAGCAGTGGAGCCCGGTCTGCAACTAATGAAAAACTGTTTTTT.

The chain couples TRBV25-1 to TRBJ1-4; maybe TRBD1 (6 bases). CDR3 length: 17 residues. The V end lost 3 bases, the J end lost 8 bases, and 22 bases lay between the germline ends. Germline CDR1 and CDR2: MGHDK and SYGVNS. The CDR3 sequence is CASSDSKRFRGDEKLFF. The CDR3 DNA follows: TGTGCCAGCAGTGATAGCAAGCGGTTCAGGGGTGACGAAAAACTGTTTTTT. Together with reference TRBV25-1 and TRBJ1-4, the CDR3 gives the full variable domain: EADIYQTPRYLVIGTGKKITLECSQTMGHDKMYWYQQDPGMELHLIHYSYGVNSTEKGDLSSESTVSRIRTEHFPLTLESARPSHTSQYLCASSDSKRFRGDEKLFFGSGTQLSVL.

This clonotype was seen a few times. The rearrangement links TRBV5-5 to TRBJ2-5; D remains ambiguous. V was trimmed by 2 bases and J by 2 bases, leaving 7 bases between them. Germline assignment: CDR1 SGHKS and CDR2 YYEKEE (reference sequence). The CDR3 totals 13 residues. CDR3 DNA: TGTGCCAGCAGCTTTTTCGCTCAAGAGACCCAGTACTTC. This translates into CASSFFAQETQYF.

Comment on this clonotype: A junction end diverges from the germline sequence, so it may reflect a read error. The chain has TRBV7-9 and TRBJ2-5; D not resolved. Per the germline V gene, CDR1 is SEHNR and CDR2 is FQNEAQ (reference sequence). The CDR3 totals 13 residues. The CDR3 reads CASSLVGAETQYF. The CDR3 DNA sequence: TGCGCCAGCAGCTTGGTAGGCGCGGAGACCCAGTACTTC. Filled out from reference TRBV7-9 and TRBJ2-5, the complete variable domain reads DTGVSQNPRHKITKRGQNVTFRCDPISEHNRLYWYRQTLGQGPEFLTYFQNEAQLEKSRLLSDRFSAERPKGSFSTLEIQRTEQGDSAMYLCASSLVGAETQYFGPGTRLLVL.